This T cell receptor beta chain is from a study of radiotherapy plus CTLA-4 blockade in lung cancer. At the level of the study: Objective responses were documented in under 20% of patients, with disease control in approximately 31%.

V was clipped by 0 bases and J by 5 bases, with 19 bases between them. Looked up from germline, CDR1 is LGHNA and CDR2 is YSLEER. The CDR3 has 17 amino acids. Measured with immunoSEQ multiplex PCR; TCRdb has only the in-frame clones, and not every one. The data contain about 97,000 clones, roughly 74% of them singletons. With ipilimumab providing CTLA-4 blockade, focal radiation was administered to patients who had chemo-refractory metastatic non-small-cell lung cancer. Of note for this clone: Its antigen is undetermined.

General observations from the study: Response, reportedly, was best predicted by interferon-beta along with early blood T cell clone dynamics. After radiotherapy and ipilimumab, tumor-derived clones expanded in peripheral blood.

The TCR sequence derives from a human donor with non-small cell lung cancer who had a partial response to radiotherapy plus ipilimumab. Some clones in this sample may be carry-over from other donors' samples. This material consisted of peripheral blood, taken from a patient treated with radiotherapy plus ipilimumab. J is TRBJ2-5 and V is TRBV4-3, with a tentative D call TRBD1 (7 bases). This CDR3 is CASSQEKGATSMETQYF. The CDR3 DNA is TGCGCCAGCAGCCAAGAAAAGGGGGCGACTAGTATGGAGACCCAGTACTTC.